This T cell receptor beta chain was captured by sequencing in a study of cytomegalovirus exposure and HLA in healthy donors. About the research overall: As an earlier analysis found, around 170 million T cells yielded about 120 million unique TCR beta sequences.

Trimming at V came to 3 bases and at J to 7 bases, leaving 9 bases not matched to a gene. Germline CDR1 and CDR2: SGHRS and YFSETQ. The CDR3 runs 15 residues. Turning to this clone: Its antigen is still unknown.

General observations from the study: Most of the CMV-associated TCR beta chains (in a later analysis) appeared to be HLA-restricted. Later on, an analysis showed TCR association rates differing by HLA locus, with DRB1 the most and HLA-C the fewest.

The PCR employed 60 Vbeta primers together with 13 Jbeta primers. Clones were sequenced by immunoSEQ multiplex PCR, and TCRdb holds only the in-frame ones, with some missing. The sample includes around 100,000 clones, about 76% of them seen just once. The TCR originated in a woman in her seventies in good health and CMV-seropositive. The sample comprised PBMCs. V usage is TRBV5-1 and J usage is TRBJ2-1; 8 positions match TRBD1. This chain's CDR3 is CASSSQGQAGNEQFF. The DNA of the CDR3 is TGCGCCAGCAGCTCGCAGGGACAGGCGGGAAATGAGCAGTTCTTC.